This T cell receptor beta chain was sequenced in a study of blood T cell repertoires in COVID-19. Study-level information: Spain, Italy and the United States supplied samples that represented acute and convalescent COVID-19.

Authors' data handling: Estimated nucleated cell counts came from reference gene primer amplification. Libraries were prepared by immunoSEQ multiplex PCR; TCRdb keeps only in-frame clonotypes and omits some of them. The DNA was the basis for D and trimming; V, J and clone size are from that table. Here the sample spans approximately 53,000 clones, roughly nine tenths being singletons. Seattle's cohort entered during active infection and was followed longitudinally. The CDR3 contains 14 residues. The germline CDR1 and CDR2 sequences are MGHDK and SYGVNS. Deletions cut 5 bases from V and 9 bases from J, with 17 bases between.

The sequence was collected from a woman older than 75 with COVID-19, enrolled during active disease. V usage is TRBV25-1 and J usage is TRBJ1-3, with a possible D match to TRBD1 (6 bases). What was sequenced was peripheral blood. The CDR3 bases are TGTGCCAGCAGTACCAAAGGACCCAGGGGCACCATATATTTT. This gives the protein CASSTKGPRGTIYF.